What follows are 4 T cell receptor beta chains derived from one specimen sequenced in a study of blood T cells in healthy people across ages. The authors ran a second PCR of roughly 6 to 12 cycles using a sample-barcoded 5' primer and a J-beta primer mix. TCRdb reprocessed the 5' RACE reads via MiXCR and lists one record per CDR3 protein. The sample yields around 970,000 distinct CDR3 sequences, about 51% seen once. Sequenced sample: blood. The receptors were gathered from a woman aged 55-70 years in good health.

The J gene is TRBJ2-7, the V gene TRBV7-9, with TRBD1 matching 7 bases. The junction had 7 bases not matched to a gene; V was cut back by 5 bases and J by 6 bases. CDR3 length: 13 residues. Germline values: CDR1 SEHNR, CDR2 FQNEAQ (reference sequence). Here the CDR3 reads CASSIPGQTEQYF. The CDR3 coding sequence is TGTGCCAGCAGCATCCCGGGACAGACCGAGCAGTACTTC.

The chain uses TRBV5-1 and TRBJ2-3; D ambiguous. Germline V gene lookup returns CDR1 SGHRS and CDR2 YFSETQ. V was clipped by 1 base and J by 5 bases, with 11 bases between them. This CDR3 spans 14 amino acids. CDR3 region: CASSLRLPQDTQYF. CDR3 in DNA: TGCGCCAGCAGCTTGAGGCTGCCACAAGATACGCAGTATTTT.

This clonotype has a handful of counts. The chain couples TRBV14 to TRBJ1-1, with D maybe TRBD1 (5 bases). CDR1 is SGHDN and CDR2 is FVKESK in the germline V gene. The V end lost 2 bases, the J end lost 1 base, and 11 bases lay between the germline ends. CDR3 length equals 15 residues. DNA for the CDR3: TGTGCCAGCAGCCAACGGACATACGCGAACACTGAAGCTTTCTTT. This encodes CASSQRTYANTEAFF. Drawing the rest from reference TRBV14 and TRBJ1-1, the complete variable domain is EAGVTQFPSHSVIEKGQTVTLRCDPISGHDNLYWYRRVMGKEIKFLLHFVKESKQDESGMPNNRFLAERTGGTYSTLKVQPAELEDSGVYFCASSQRTYANTEAFFGQGTRLTVV.

The chain couples TRBV28 to TRBJ1-6, with no clear D. Trimming cost V 6 bases and J 7 bases, with 19 bases left between them. The CDR3 runs to 16 residues. Germline CDR1 and CDR2: MDHEN and SYDVKM. In DNA form, the CDR3 reads TGTGCCAGCAGCGCAGAACCCGGGATGCAGAATTCACCCCTCCACTTT. Translating gives CASSAEPGMQNSPLHF.